The 18 T cell receptor beta chains presented below share a single source sample, sequenced in a study of cytomegalovirus exposure and HLA in healthy donors. PCR employed 60 Vbeta and 13 Jbeta primers. The repertoire was sequenced with immunoSEQ multiplex PCR; TCRdb's copy has only in-frame clones and lacks some. This sample carries roughly 170,000 clones, around 80% of them seen once, and the ten largest clones take approximately 0.8%. The sample was PBMCs. The receptors shown here come from a woman younger than 30 in good health and CMV-seronegative.

The chain couples TRBV6-5 to TRBJ2-1; TRBD2 aligns across 7 bases. V shed 0 bases, J shed 5 bases, and the junction held 7 bases outside the gene matches. Per the germline V gene, CDR1 is MNHEY and CDR2 is SVGAGI. CDR3 size: 16 residues. The CDR3: CASSYSTGLLNNEQFF. CDR3 nucleotide sequence: TGTGCCAGCAGTTACTCGACGGGACTACTAAACAATGAGCAGTTCTTC.

V usage is TRBV19 and J usage is TRBJ1-1; tentative D call: TRBD1 (5 bases). Germline CDR1 is LNHDA and CDR2 is SQIVND (reference sequence). V was clipped by 4 bases and J by 4 bases, with 13 bases between them. CDR3 length: 14 amino acids. Here the CDR3 DNA reads TGTGCCAGTAGTAGAGGCAGGGTTGGCACTGAAGCTTTCTTT. Amino acids: CASSRGRVGTEAFF. The variable domain in full, completed from reference TRBV19 and TRBJ1-1, reads DGGITQSPKYLFRKEGQNVTLSCEQNLNHDAMYWYRQDPGQGLRLIYYSQIVNDFQKGDIAEGYSVSREKKESFPLTVTSAQKNPTAFYLCASSRGRVGTEAFFGQGTRLTVV.

This clone was detected once. The genes are TRBV28 and TRBJ2-7; no firm D call. This CDR3 is 14 amino acids long. Deletions cut 1 base from V and 0 bases from J, with 7 bases between. CDR1 MDHEN and CDR2 SYDVKM come from the germline V gene. CDR3 nucleotide sequence: TGTGCCAGCAGTTTATCCCCCCGCTCCTACGAGCAGTACTTC. This codes for CASSLSPRSYEQYF.

This clone was detected once. Here the CDR3 DNA reads TGTGCCAGTAGTATAGGAGCGGGGTATTTCACAGATACGCAGTATTTT. Amino acids: CASSIGAGYFTDTQYF. V gene TRBV19 combines with J gene TRBJ2-3; 7 bases line up with TRBD2. The V gene's germline CDR1 is LNHDA and CDR2 SQIVND (reference sequence). Trimming took 1 base from V and 2 from J; bases not matched to a gene: 6. The CDR3 loop spans 16 amino acids. Based on the CDR3 plus reference TRBV19 and TRBJ2-3, the full variable domain is DGGITQSPKYLFRKEGQNVTLSCEQNLNHDAMYWYRQDPGQGLRLIYYSQIVNDFQKGDIAEGYSVSREKKESFPLTVTSAQKNPTAFYLCASSIGAGYFTDTQYFGPGTRLTVL.

The chain combines TRBV19 with TRBJ1-1; D is possibly TRBD1 (5 bases). The V and J ends lost 5 bases and 5 bases respectively, with 21 bases between them. Germline lookup yields CDR1 LNHDA and CDR2 SQIVND (reference sequence). The CDR3 covers 16 residues. The CDR3, as DNA: TGTGCCAGTAGTCCCCGTGGGCGTTTGGGGGGGACTGAAGCTTTCTTT. This codes for CASSPRGRLGGTEAFF.

The chain carries TRBV27 and TRBJ2-7; 8 nucleotides match TRBD2. CDR1 and CDR2 (germline): MNHEY, SMNVEV (reference sequence). The V and J ends lost 8 bases and 3 bases, in that order; junction bases with no gene match: 6. This CDR3 is built from 13 residues. CDR3 DNA: TGTGCCAGCGCCCCGGGGGGGAACTACGAGCAGTACTTC. It is translated as CASAPGGNYEQYF.

The chain uses TRBV6-4 and TRBJ2-1; 9 bases line up with TRBD2. This CDR3 spans 15 amino acids. Germline V gene lookup returns CDR1 MRHNA and CDR2 SNTAGT. V lost 6 bases and J lost 2; bases outside the gene matches: 5. The CDR3 here is CASSPGLAAYNEQFF. Written as DNA, the CDR3 is TGTGCCAGCAGCCCGGGACTAGCAGCCTACAATGAGCAGTTCTTC.

The chain combines TRBV11-2 with TRBJ2-7; 8 positions agree with TRBD2. Trimming at V came to 2 bases and at J to 3 bases, leaving 0 bases not matched to a gene. Looked up from germline, CDR1 is SGHAT and CDR2 is FQNNGV. The CDR3 covers 13 residues. The CDR3 DNA reads TGTGCCAGCAGCTTAAGCGGGAGCTACGAGCAGTACTTC. It codes for CASSLSGSYEQYF.

The chain joins TRBV4-1 to TRBJ1-1; TRBD1 agrees at 7 bases. Germline V gene lookup returns CDR1 MGHRA and CDR2 YSYEKL. J was trimmed by 5 bases and V by 1 base; bases with no gene match: 13. CDR3 length: 17 amino acids. Here the CDR3 reads CASSQGLTGKARTEAFF. The CDR3 nucleotides are TGCGCCAGCAGCCAAGGGTTGACAGGGAAGGCGCGTACTGAAGCTTTCTTT.

This clone came up a few times. The chain is built from TRBV25-1 and TRBJ2-1; the match to TRBD2 covers 12 bases. Germline CDR1 is MGHDK and CDR2 is SYGVNS. This CDR3 has 16 residues. J lost 1 base, V lost 5 bases, and 3 bases had no gene match. The CDR3 sequence is CASSLLAGGSYNEQFF. The CDR3 nucleotides are TGTGCCAGCAGTCTACTAGCGGGAGGATCCTACAATGAGCAGTTCTTC.

V is TRBV5-4 and J is TRBJ2-3; D unresolved. Looked up from germline, CDR1 is SGHNT and CDR2 is YYREEE (reference sequence). Trimming pared 1 base from V and 0 bases from J, leaving 9 bases between. CDR3 length: 15 amino acids. The CDR3 nucleotides are TGTGCCAGCAGCTTGACAGACACTAGCACAGATACGCAGTATTTT. It specifies CASSLTDTSTDTQYF.

The rearrangement joins TRBV11-3 to TRBJ1-1, with D unclear. This CDR3 has 14 amino acids. Trimming removed 1 base from V and 1 base from J, with 7 bases in between. Per germline, CDR1 SGHNT and CDR2 YENEEA. The DNA of the CDR3 is TGTGCCAGCAGCTTAGGCGCGGCGAACACTGAAGCTTTCTTT. Translation gives CASSLGAANTEAFF. Full variable domain (rest looked up from reference TRBV11-3 and TRBJ1-1): EAGVVQSPRYKIIEKKQPVAFWCNPISGHNTLYWYLQNLGQGPELLIRYENEEAVDDSQLPKDRFSAERLKGVDSTLKIQPAELGDSAVYLCASSLGAANTEAFFGQGTRLTVV.

This chain joins TRBV7-9 and TRBJ2-7; 9 nucleotides align to TRBD1. This CDR3 has 14 amino acids. Per germline, CDR1 SEHNR and CDR2 FQNEAQ (reference sequence). Germline trimming cut 3 bases from V and 5 bases from J; bases unmatched to any gene: 5. In nucleotides, the CDR3 is TGTGCCAGCAGCTTCACAGGGGGCCGCCACGAGCAGTACTTC. Its translation is CASSFTGGRHEQYF.

The V call is TRBV19, the J call TRBJ2-7, with a tentative D call TRBD1 (6 bases). With 2 bases removed from V and 1 base from J, the gap between germline ends came to 12 bases. The CDR3 runs 15 residues. The V gene's germline CDR1 is LNHDA and CDR2 SQIVND (reference sequence). The CDR3 coding sequence is TGTGCCAGTAGTATAAGCGCAGGGGTGTCCTACGAGCAGTACTTC. This codes for CASSISAGVSYEQYF.

This chain links TRBV5-6 with TRBJ2-5, with D possibly matching TRBD1 (5 bases). V lost 5 bases to trimming and J lost 1 base, with 12 bases between them. This CDR3 has 14 residues. Germline CDR1 reads SGHDT; CDR2 reads YYEEEE. The CDR3 DNA is TGTGCCAGCAGTGGGGCAGCCTTCCAAGAGACCCAGTACTTC. Translation gives CASSGAAFQETQYF. Full variable domain (rest looked up from reference TRBV5-6 and TRBJ2-5): DAGVTQSPTHLIKTRGQQVTLRCSPKSGHDTVSWYQQALGQGPQFIFQYYEEEERQRGNFPDRFSGHQFPNYSSELNVNALLLGDSALYLCASSGAAFQETQYFGPGTRLLVL.

V is TRBV7-3 and J is TRBJ2-1; the D gene is possibly TRBD2 (5 bases). Deletions cut 0 bases from V and 10 bases from J, with 13 bases between. The CDR3 covers 14 residues. The germline CDR1 and CDR2 sequences are SGHTA and FQGTGA. CDR3 protein: CASSLTRDSYEQFF. CDR3 in DNA: TGTGCCAGCAGCTTAACCCGGGATTCGTACGAGCAGTTCTTC.

The chain combines TRBV29-1 with TRBJ2-1; the D gene is possibly TRBD2 (5 bases). CDR3 length: 11 amino acids. Per the germline V gene, CDR1 is SQVTM and CDR2 is ANQGSEA. Trimming took off 4 bases at V and 7 bases at J, with 8 bases between the two ends. In nucleotides, the CDR3 is TGCAGCGTTGGACGGACTAATGAGCAGTTCTTC. It codes for CSVGRTNEQFF.

The gene calls are TRBV9 and TRBJ2-7; TRBD1 aligns across 10 bases. V lost 4 bases, J lost 4 bases, and 5 bases stayed unmatched. CDR3 length equals 14 residues. Germline CDR1 is SGDLS and CDR2 is YYNGEE. The CDR3 here is CASSKAGQGYEQYF. The CDR3, as DNA: TGTGCCAGCAGCAAGGCGGGACAGGGGTACGAGCAGTACTTC.